This TCR beta chain is drawn from a study of human T cells and chemical hapten exposure. Study summary: After 6 days, upper back 0.01% DPC patch tests were scored. Chiefly female patients presented with alopecia areata, totalis or universalis.

This CDR3 spans 13 amino acids. Germline V CDR1 and CDR2: MRHNA, SNTAGT. V lost 2 bases to trimming and J lost 3 bases, with 4 bases between them. This clonotype appeared many times. What it binds is unknown. Study-wide findings and caveats: Because they had alopecia, donors may respond immunologically unlike healthy people.

TCRdb processed the RACE reads anew with MiXCR; each CDR3 protein has one entry. The data contain roughly 69,000 distinct CDR3 sequences, about 10% of them singletons. Time point specified: patch test 3, about 24 weeks after DPC sensitization. Noted treatment: therapeutic diphenylcyclopropenone sensitization with weekly scalp DPC. The study drew its donors from alopecia patients who were 18 to 70 years old and suitable for DPC. The TCR originated in a woman aged 30 to 39 with alopecia areata. Some clones in this sample may be carry-over from other donors' samples. This sequence joins TRBV6-4 and TRBJ2-2; D call uncertain. The sample here was whole blood, taken in connection with sensitization to the hapten diphenylcyclopropenone (DPC). The CDR3 sequence is CASSDRDTGELFF. The CDR3 DNA sequence: TGTGCCAGCAGTGACAGGGACACCGGGGAGCTGTTTTTT.